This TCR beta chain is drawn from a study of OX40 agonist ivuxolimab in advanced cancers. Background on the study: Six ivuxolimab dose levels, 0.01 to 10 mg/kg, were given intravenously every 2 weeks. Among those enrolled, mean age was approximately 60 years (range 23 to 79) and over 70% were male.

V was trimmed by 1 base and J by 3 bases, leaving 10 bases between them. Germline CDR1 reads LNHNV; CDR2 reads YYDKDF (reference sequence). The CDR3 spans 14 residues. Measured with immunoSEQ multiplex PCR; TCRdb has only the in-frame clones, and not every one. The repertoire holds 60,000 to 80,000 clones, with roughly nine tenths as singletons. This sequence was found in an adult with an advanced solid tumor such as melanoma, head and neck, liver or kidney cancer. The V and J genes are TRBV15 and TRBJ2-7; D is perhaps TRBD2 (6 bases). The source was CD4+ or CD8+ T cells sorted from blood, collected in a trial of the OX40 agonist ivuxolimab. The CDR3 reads CATSRAGDNYEQYF. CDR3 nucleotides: TGTGCCACCAGCAGAGCGGGAGATAACTACGAGCAGTACTTC.